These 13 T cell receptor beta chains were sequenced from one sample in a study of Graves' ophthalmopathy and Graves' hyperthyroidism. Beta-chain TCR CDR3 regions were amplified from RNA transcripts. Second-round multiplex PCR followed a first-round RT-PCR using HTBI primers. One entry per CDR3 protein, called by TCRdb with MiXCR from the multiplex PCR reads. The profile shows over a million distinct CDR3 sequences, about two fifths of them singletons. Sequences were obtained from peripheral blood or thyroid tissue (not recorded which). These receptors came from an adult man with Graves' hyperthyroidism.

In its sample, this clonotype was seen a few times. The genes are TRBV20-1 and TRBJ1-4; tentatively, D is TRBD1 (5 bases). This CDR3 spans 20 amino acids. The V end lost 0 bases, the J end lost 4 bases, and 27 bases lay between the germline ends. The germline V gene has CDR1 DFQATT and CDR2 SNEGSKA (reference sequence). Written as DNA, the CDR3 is TGCAGTGCTAGAGATTCCTTAGTAGGGGAGTGGTCCGGCGATAATGAAAAACTGTTTTTT. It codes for CSARDSLVGEWSGDNEKLFF.

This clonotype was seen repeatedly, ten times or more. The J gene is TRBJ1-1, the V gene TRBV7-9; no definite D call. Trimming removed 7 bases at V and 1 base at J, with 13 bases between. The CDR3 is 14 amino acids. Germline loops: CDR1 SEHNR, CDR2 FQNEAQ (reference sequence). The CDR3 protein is CASTSPDSNTEAFF. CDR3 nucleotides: TGTGCCAGCACCTCCCCCGACTCGAACACTGAAGCTTTCTTT.

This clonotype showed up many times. The CDR3 DNA follows: TGTGCCAGCAGCTTAGCAGGGTCACATAAAGCTTTCTTT. It codes for CASSLAGSHKAFF. The chain recombines TRBV5-8 with TRBJ1-1, with D possibly matching TRBD1 (5 bases). Germline lookup yields CDR1 SGHTS and CDR2 YDEGEE. Trimming shortened V by 2 bases and J by 9 bases, and 14 bases separated the two germline ends. This CDR3 has 13 amino acids.

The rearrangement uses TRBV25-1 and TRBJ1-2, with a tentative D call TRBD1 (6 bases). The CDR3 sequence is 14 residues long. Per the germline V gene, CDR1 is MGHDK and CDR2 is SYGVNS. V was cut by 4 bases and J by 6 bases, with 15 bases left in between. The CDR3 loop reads CASSVDGGGDGYTF. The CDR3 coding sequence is TGTGCCAGCAGTGTCGATGGGGGCGGTGATGGCTACACCTTC.

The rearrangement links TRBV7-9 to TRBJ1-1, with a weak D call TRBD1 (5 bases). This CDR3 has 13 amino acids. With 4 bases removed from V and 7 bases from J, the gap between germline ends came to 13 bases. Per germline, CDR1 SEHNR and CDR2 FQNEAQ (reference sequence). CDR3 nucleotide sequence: TGTGCCAGCAGCTCGGGGCGGGGCATTGAAGCTTTCTTT. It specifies CASSSGRGIEAFF.

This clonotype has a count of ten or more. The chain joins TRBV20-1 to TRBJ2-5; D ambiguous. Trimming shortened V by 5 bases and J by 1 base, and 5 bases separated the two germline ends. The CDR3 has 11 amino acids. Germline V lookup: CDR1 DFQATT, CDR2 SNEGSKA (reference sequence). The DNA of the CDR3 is TGCAGTGCTCTCAGCCAAGAGACCCAGTACTTC. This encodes CSALSQETQYF.

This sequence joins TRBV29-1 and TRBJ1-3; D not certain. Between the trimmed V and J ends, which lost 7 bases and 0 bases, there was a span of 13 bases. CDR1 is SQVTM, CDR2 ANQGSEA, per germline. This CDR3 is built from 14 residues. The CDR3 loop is CSATGGSSGNTIYF. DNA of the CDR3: TGCAGCGCCACGGGCGGGAGCTCTGGAAACACCATATATTTT.

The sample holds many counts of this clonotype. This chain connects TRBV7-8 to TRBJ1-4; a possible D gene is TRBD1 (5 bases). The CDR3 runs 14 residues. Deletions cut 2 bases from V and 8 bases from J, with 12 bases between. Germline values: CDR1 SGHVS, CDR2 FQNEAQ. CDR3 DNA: TGTGCCAGCAGCTTAAGAACAGGTGGAGAAAAACTGTTTTTT. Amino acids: CASSLRTGGEKLFF.

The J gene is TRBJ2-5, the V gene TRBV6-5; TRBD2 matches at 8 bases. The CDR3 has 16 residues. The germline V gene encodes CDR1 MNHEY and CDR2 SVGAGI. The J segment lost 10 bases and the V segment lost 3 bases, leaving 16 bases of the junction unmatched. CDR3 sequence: CASSYGAGGTAAGQYF. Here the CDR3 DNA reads TGTGCCAGCAGTTATGGCGCGGGGGGTACGGCGGCAGGCCAGTACTTC.

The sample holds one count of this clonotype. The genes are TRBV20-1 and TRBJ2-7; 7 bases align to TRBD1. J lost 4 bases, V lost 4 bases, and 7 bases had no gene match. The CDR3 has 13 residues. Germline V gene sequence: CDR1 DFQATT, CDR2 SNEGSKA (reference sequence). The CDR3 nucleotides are TGCAGTGCTAACAGCGCAGGGGGTTACGAGCAGTACTTC. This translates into CSANSAGGYEQYF.

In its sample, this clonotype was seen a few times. The CDR3 bases are TGTGCCAGCAGTGATCGGGCCTACAATCAGCCCCAGCATTTT. Translation: CASSDRAYNQPQHF. J is TRBJ1-5 and V is TRBV2; D gene unclear. Germline V gene sequence: CDR1 SNHLY, CDR2 FYNNEI. The V and J ends lost 3 bases and 3 bases respectively, with 9 bases between them. The CDR3 has 14 residues.

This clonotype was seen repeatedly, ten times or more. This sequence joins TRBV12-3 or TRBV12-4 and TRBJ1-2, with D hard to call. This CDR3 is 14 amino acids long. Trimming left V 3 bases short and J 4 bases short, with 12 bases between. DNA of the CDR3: TGTGCCAGCAGTTTCCCGACCCCAACCTATGGCTACACCTTC. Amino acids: CASSFPTPTYGYTF.

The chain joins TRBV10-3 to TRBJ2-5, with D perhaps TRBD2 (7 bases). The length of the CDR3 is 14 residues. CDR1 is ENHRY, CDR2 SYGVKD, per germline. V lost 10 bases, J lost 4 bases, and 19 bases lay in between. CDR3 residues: CASRGGGLAETQYF. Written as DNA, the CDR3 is TGTGCCAGCAGAGGGGGGGGGTTGGCAGAGACCCAGTACTTC.